There are many counts of the clone carrying this T cell receptor (beta chain). The antigen is undetermined. A single record per CDR3 protein comes from TCRdb applying MiXCR to the reads. The table lists approximately 400,000 distinct CDR3 sequences, about a third of them singletons. This sample is drawn from a study of T cell repertoires in cytomegalovirus infection. Study-level information: CMV infection plus the matching HLA type was flagged by public TCR beta signatures.

V was pared by 3 bases and J by 2 bases, with 10 bases between. The CDR3 length is 14 residues. Germline V gene sequence: CDR1 MDHEN, CDR2 SYDVKM. Findings of the study overall: Adding up the frequency of public TCR beta families identified people who carried CMV plus the relevant HLA.

This receptor was identified in a human donor in good health (CMV status not recorded). Some clones in this sample may be carry-over from other donors' samples. Sequencing input: PBMCs. This chain links TRBV28 with TRBJ1-1; possibly TRBD1 for D (6 bases). CDR3 coding DNA: TGTGCCAGCAGTTTTGGCGGGGGCAACACTGAAGCTTTCTTT. It translates to CASSFGGGNTEAFF.